This T cell receptor beta chain was identified during a study of blood T cell repertoires in COVID-19. On the study more broadly: Researchers got acute and convalescent COVID-19 samples from the United States, Italy and Spain.

Methods used by the authors: Cell counts per sample came from amplifying reference gene primers. TCRdb's table, derived via immunoSEQ multiplex PCR, lists solely in-frame clones and lacks some. The V and J calls and the clone size are those of that table, but D and trimming were determined from the DNA. The data show 100,000 or so clones, about three quarters seen once. V was pared by 8 bases and J by 4 bases, with 8 bases of the junction left unmatched. The CDR3 length is 14 residues. CDR1 and CDR2 from the germline V gene are SNHLY and FYNNEI. This clone was picked up one time. The sample taken for sequencing was peripheral blood. This receptor was taken from a woman in her 70s with acute or convalescent COVID-19. The chain has TRBV2 and TRBJ1-2, with 9 bases lining up with TRBD1. The DNA of the CDR3 is TGTGCCAGCCGAACCATGGACAGGGGCTATGGCTACACCTTC. It codes for CASRTMDRGYGYTF.